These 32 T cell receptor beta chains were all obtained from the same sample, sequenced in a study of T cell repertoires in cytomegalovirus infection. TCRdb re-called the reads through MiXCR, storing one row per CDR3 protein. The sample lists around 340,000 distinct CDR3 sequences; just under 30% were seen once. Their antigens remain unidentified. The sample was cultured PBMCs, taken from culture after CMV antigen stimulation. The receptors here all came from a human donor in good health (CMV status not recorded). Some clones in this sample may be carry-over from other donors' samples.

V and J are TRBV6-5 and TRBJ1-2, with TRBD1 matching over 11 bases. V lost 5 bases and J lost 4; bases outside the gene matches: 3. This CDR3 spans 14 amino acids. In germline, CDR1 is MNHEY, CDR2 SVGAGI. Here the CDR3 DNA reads TGTGCCAGCAGTGGGACAGGGGGGGCCTATGGCTACACCTTC. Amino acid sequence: CASSGTGGAYGYTF.

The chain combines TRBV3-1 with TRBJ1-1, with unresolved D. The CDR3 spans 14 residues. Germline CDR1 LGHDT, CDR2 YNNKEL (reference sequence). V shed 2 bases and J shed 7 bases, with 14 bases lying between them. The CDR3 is CASSQRGDTSEAFF. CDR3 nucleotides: TGTGCCAGCAGCCAACGGGGAGACACGAGTGAAGCTTTCTTT.

For the CDR3, the DNA is TGTGCCAGCAGCCAAGATCGGCTAGCGAGACACGAGCAGTACTTC. Translated: CASSQDRLARHEQYF. The V call is TRBV3-1, the J call TRBJ2-7; tentative D call: TRBD2 (6 bases). Per the germline V gene, CDR1 is LGHDT and CDR2 is YNNKEL (reference sequence). V was shortened by 0 bases and J by 5 bases, with 14 bases between the two germline ends. The CDR3 has 15 residues.

The CDR3 loop is CSAGTMGGGEQFF. The CDR3 DNA is TGCAGCGCCGGAACTATGGGCGGAGGCGAGCAGTTCTTC. The rearrangement links TRBV29-1 to TRBJ2-1; tentative D call: TRBD2 (5 bases). CDR3 size: 13 residues. In germline, CDR1 is SQVTM, CDR2 ANQGSEA. V was clipped by 7 bases and J by 10 bases, with 20 bases between them.

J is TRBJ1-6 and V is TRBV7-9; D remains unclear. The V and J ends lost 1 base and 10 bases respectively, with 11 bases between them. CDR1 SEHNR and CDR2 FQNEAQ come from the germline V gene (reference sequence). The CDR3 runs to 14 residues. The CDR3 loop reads CASSLVPRESPLHF. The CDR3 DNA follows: TGTGCCAGCAGCTTAGTGCCAAGGGAGTCACCCCTCCACTTT. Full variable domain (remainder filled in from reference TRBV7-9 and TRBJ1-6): DTGVSQNPRHKITKRGQNVTFRCDPISEHNRLYWYRQTLGQGPEFLTYFQNEAQLEKSRLLSDRFSAERPKGSFSTLEIQRTEQGDSAMYLCASSLVPRESPLHFGNGTRLTVT.

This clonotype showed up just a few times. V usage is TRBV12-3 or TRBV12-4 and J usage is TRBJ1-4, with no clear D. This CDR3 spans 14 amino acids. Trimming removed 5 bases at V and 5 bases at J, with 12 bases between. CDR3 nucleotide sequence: TGTGCCAGCAGTCCCTCTTCCAGGAATGAAAAACTGTTTTTT. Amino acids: CASSPSSRNEKLFF.

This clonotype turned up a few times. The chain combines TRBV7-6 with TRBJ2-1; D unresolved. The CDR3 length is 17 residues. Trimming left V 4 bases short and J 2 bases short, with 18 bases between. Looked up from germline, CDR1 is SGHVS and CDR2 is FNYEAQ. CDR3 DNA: TGTGCCAGCAGCTCCTCCCCCCGCGGACCGACCTACAATGAGCAGTTCTTC. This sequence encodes CASSSSPRGPTYNEQFF.

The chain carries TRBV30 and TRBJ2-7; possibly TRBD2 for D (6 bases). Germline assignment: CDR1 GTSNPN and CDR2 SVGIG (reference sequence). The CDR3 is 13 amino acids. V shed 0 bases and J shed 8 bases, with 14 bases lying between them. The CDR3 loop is CAWSVDGSDKQYF. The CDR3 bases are TGTGCCTGGAGTGTAGACGGGAGTGACAAGCAGTACTTC.

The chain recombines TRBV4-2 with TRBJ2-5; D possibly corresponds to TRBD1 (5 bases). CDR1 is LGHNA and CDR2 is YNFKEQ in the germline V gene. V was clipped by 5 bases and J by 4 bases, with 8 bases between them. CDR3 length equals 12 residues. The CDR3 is CASSMGRETQYF. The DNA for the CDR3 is TGTGCCAGCAGCATGGGGCGAGAGACCCAGTACTTC.

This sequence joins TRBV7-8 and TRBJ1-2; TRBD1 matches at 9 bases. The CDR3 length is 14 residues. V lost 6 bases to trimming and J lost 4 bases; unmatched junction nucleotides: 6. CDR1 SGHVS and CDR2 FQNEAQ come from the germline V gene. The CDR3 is CASSSGTGSYGYTF. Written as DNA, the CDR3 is TGTGCCAGCAGTTCCGGGACAGGGTCCTATGGCTACACCTTC.

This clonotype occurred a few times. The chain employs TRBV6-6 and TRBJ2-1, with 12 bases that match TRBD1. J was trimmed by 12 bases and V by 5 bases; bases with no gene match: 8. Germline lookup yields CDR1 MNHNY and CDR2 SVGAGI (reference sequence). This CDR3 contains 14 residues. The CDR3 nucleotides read TGTGCCAGCAGTCCGGGACAGGGGGCGCGAAGGCAGTTCTTC. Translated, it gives CASSPGQGARRQFF.

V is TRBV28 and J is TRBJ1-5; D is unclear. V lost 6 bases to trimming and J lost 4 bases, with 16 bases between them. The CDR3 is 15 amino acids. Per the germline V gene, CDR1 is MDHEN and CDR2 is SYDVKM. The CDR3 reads CASSSPRGVNQPQHF. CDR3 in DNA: TGTGCCAGCAGCAGCCCGCGCGGTGTGAATCAGCCCCAGCATTTT.

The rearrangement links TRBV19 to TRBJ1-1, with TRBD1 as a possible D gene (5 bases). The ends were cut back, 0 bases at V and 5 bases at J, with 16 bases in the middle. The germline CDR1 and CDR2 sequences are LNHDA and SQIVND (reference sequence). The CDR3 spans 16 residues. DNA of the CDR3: TGTGCCAGTAGTATAGATAGCCCAGGGTGGAGAACTGAAGCTTTCTTT. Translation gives CASSIDSPGWRTEAFF.

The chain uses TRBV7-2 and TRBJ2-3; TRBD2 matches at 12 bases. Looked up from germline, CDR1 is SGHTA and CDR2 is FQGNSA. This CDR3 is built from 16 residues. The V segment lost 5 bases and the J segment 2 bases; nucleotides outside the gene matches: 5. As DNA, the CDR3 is TGTGCCAGCAGCGTACTAGCGGGAGGTCTCACAGATACGCAGTATTTT. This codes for CASSVLAGGLTDTQYF.

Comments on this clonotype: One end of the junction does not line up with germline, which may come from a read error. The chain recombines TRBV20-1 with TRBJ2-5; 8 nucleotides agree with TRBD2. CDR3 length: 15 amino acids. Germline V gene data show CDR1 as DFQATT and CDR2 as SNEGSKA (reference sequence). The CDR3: CSARRAGGNQETQYF. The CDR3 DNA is TGCAGTGCTAGAAGGGCGGGAGGCAACCAGGAGACCCAGTACTTC.

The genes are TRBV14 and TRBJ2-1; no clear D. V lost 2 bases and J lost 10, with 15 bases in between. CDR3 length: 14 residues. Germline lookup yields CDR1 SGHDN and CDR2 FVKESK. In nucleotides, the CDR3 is TGTGCCAGCAGCCAATTCCCGGTCGGTCAGGAGCAGTTCTTC. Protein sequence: CASSQFPVGQEQFF.

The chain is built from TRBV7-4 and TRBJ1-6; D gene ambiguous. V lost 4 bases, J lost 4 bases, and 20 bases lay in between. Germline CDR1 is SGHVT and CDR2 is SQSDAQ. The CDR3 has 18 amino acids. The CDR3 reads CASSSKEDRGKYNSPLHF. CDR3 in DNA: TGTGCCAGCAGCTCTAAGGAGGACCGAGGGAAGTATAATTCACCCCTCCACTTT.

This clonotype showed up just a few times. Here the CDR3 reads CASSLRDGDYGYTF. Here the CDR3 DNA reads TGTGCCAGCAGCCTCCGGGACGGTGACTATGGCTACACCTTC. The V and J genes are TRBV7-9 and TRBJ1-2; D possibly corresponds to TRBD1 (5 bases). V lost 5 bases and J 3 bases, leaving 13 bases between the germline ends. The germline V gene has CDR1 SEHNR and CDR2 FQNEAQ (reference sequence). The CDR3 totals 14 residues.

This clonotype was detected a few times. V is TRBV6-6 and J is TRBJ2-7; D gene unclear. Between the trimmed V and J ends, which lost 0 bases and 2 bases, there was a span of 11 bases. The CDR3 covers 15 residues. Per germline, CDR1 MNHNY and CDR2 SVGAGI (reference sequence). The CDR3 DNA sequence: TGTGCCAGCAGTTACTCCGGACCCCATACCTACGAGCAGTACTTC. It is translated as CASSYSGPHTYEQYF.

In DNA, the CDR3 is TGTGCCAGTACCGACTACTCTAGTCATCCCTATGGCTACACCTTC. Protein: CASTDYSSHPYGYTF. The V call is TRBV19, the J call TRBJ1-2; D gene unclear. The CDR3 runs to 15 residues. The V and J ends lost 7 bases and 4 bases respectively, with 19 bases between them. Germline V lookup: CDR1 LNHDA, CDR2 SQIVND (reference sequence).

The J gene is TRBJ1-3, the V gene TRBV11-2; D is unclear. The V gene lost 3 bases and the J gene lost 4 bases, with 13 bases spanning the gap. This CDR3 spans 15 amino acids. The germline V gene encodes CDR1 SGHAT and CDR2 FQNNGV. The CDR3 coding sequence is TGTGCCAGCAGCTTGAGTACGAGTTCAGGAAACACCATATATTTT. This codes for CASSLSTSSGNTIYF.

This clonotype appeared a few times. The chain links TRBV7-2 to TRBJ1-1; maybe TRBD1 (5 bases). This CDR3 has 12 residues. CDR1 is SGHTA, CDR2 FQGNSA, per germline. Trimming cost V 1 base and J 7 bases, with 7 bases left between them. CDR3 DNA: TGTGCCAGCAGCTTAGGGGGGTTTGAAGCTTTCTTT. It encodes CASSLGGFEAFF.

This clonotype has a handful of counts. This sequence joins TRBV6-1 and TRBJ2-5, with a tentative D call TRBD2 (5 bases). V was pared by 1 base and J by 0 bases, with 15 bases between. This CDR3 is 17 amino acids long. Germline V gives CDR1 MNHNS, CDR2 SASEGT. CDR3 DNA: TGTGCCAGCAGTGAAGTTCTGTGGGAAGCGGACCAAGAGACCCAGTACTTC. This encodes CASSEVLWEADQETQYF.

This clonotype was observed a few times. The CDR3 region has the DNA TGTGCCAGCAGCTTACTCACAGGGGGCAGAGAGCAGTACTTC. Translating gives CASSLLTGGREQYF. This chain connects TRBV7-6 to TRBJ2-7, with 9 bases lining up with TRBD1. This CDR3 comprises 14 residues. Germline assignment: CDR1 SGHVS and CDR2 FNYEAQ. J gave up 7 bases and V 2 bases, and 6 bases lay outside the gene matches.

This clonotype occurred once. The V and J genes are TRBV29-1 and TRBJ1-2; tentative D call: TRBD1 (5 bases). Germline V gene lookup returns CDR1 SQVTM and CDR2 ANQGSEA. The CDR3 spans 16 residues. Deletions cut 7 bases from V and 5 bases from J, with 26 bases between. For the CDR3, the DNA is TGCAGCGCCGGCCGTACACGGGGCCCTCCTGGGTATGGCTACACCTTC. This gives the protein CSAGRTRGPPGYGYTF.

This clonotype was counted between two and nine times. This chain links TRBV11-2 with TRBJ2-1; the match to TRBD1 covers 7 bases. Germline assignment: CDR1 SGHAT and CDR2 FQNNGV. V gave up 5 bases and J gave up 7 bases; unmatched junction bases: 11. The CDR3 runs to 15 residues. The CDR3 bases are TGTGCCAGCAGCGCTCTGACAGGGACGTCGAATGAGCAGTTCTTC. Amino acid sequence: CASSALTGTSNEQFF.

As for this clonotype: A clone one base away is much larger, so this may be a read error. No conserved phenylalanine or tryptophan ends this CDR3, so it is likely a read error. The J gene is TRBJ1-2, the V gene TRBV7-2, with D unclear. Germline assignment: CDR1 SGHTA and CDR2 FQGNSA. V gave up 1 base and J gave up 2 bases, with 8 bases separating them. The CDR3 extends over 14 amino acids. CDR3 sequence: CASSLVTRNYGYTL. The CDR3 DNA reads TGTGCCAGCAGCTTAGTCACGCGAAACTATGGCTACACCCTC.

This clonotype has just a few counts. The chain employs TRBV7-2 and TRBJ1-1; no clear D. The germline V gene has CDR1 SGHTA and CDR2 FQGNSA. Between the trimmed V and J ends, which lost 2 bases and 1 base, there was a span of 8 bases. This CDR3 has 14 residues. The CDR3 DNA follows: TGTGCCAGCAGCTTACAGGATAAGAACACTGAAGCTTTCTTT. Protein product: CASSLQDKNTEAFF.

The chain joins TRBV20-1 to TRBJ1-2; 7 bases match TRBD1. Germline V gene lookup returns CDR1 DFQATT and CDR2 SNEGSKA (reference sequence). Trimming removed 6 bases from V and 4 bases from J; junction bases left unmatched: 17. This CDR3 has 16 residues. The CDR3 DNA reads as TGCAGTGCCCCGAGGGACAGAACGGGCGAAGGCTATGGCTACACCTTC. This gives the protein CSAPRDRTGEGYGYTF.

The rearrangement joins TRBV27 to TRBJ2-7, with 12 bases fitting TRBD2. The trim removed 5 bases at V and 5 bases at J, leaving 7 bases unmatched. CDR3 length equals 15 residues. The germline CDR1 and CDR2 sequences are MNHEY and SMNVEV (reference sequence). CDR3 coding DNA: TGTGCCAGCAGTGAAACTAGCGGGAGGACCCACGAGCAGTACTTC. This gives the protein CASSETSGRTHEQYF.

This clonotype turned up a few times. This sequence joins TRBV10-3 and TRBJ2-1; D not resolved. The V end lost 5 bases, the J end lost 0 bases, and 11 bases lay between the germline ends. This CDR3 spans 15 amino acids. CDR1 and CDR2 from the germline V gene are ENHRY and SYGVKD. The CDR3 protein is CAISSDGGSYNEQFF. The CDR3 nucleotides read TGTGCCATCAGTTCGGACGGTGGCTCCTACAATGAGCAGTTCTTC.

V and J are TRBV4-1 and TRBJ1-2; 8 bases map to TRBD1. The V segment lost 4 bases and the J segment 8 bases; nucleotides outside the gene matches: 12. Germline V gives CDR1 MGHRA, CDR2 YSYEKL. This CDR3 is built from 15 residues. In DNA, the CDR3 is TGCGCCAGCAGCCGGCCGGGACAGGACATACGGGGCTACACCTTC. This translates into CASSRPGQDIRGYTF.